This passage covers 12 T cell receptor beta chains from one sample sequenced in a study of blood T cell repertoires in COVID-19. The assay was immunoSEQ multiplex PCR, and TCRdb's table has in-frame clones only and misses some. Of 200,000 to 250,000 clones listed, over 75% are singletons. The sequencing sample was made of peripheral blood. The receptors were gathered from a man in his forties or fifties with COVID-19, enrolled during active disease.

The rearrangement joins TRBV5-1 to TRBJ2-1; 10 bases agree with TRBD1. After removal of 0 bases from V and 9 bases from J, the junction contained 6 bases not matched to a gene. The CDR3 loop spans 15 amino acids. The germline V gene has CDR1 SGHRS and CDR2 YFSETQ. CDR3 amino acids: CASSLEGQGRREQFF. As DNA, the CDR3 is TGCGCCAGCAGCTTGGAGGGACAGGGGCGTCGTGAGCAGTTCTTC.

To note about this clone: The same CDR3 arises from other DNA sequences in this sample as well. CDR3 sequence (DNA): TGTGCCAGCTCACCACCGGGACAGGGTCCCTACGAGCAGTACTTC. It translates to CASSPPGQGPYEQYF. V is TRBV18 and J is TRBJ2-7; TRBD1 matches at 9 bases. Germline loops: CDR1 KGHSH, CDR2 LQKENI. V gave up 0 bases and J gave up 2 bases; unmatched junction bases: 2. The CDR3 runs to 15 residues.

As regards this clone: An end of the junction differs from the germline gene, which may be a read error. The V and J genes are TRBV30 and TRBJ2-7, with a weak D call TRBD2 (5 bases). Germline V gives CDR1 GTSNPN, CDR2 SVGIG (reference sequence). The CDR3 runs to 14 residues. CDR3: CAWSGGRTVHEQYF. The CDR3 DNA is TGCGCCTGGAGTGGAGGCAGGACTGTACACGAGCAGTACTTC.

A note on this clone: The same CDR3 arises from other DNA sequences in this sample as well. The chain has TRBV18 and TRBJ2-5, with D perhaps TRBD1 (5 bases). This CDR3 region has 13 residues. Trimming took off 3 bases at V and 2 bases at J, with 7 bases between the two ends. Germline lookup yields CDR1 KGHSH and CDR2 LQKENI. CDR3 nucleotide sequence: TGTGCCAGCTCACCTGGACAACAAGAGACCCAGTACTTC. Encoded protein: CASSPGQQETQYF.

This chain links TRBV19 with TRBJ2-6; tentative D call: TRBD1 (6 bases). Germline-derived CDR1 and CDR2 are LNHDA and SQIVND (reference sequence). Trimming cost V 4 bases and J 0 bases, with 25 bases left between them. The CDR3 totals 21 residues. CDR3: CASSKEAWGQGHISGANVLTF. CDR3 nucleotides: TGTGCCAGTAGTAAAGAGGCATGGGGGCAGGGGCACATCTCTGGGGCCAACGTCCTGACTTTC.

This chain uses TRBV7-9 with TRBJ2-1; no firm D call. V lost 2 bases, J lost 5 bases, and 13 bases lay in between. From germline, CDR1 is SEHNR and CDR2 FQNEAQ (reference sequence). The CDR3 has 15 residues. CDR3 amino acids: CASSLFLASNNEQFF. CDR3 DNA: TGTGCCAGCAGCTTATTTTTAGCCAGTAACAATGAGCAGTTCTTC.

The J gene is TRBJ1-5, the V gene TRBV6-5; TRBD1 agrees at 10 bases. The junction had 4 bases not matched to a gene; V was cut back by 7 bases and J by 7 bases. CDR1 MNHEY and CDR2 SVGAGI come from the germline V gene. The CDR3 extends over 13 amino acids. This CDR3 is CASTRDRGQPQHF. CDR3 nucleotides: TGTGCCAGCACCAGGGACAGGGGACAGCCCCAGCATTTT.

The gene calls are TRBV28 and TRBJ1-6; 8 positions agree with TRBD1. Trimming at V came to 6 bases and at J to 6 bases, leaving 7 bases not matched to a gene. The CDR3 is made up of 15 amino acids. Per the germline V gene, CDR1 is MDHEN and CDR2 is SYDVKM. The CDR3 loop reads CASRAPQGANSPLHF. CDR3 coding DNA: TGTGCCAGCAGGGCACCCCAGGGGGCTAATTCACCCCTCCACTTT.

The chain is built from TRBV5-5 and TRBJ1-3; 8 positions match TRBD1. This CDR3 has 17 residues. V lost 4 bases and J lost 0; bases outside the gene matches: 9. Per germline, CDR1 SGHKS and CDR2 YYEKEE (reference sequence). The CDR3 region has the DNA TGTGCCAGCAGCAGGATGGGACAGGTTTACTCTGGAAACACCATATATTTT. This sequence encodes CASSRMGQVYSGNTIYF.

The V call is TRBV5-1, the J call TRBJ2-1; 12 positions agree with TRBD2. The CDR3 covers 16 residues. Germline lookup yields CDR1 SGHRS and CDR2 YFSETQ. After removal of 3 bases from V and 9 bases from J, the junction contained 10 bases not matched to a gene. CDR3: CASSSPGLAGSGEQFF. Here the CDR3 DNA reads TGCGCCAGCAGCTCCCCCGGACTAGCGGGAAGTGGTGAGCAGTTCTTC.

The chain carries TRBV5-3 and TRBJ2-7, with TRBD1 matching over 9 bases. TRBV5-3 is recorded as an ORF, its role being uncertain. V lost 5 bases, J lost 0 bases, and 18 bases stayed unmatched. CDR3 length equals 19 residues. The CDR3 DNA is TGTGCCAGAAGTGATGACGGGGACAGGGAAAATACTAGCTCCTACGAGCAGTACTTC. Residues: CARSDDGDRENTSSYEQYF.

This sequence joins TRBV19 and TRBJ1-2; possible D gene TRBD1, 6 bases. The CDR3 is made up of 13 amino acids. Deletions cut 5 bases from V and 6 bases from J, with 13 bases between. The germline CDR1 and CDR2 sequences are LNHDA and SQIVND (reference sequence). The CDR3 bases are TGTGCCAGTAGTTTTTATGAGGGGGATGGCTACACCTTC. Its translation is CASSFYEGDGYTF. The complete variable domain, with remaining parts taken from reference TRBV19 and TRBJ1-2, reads DGGITQSPKYLFRKEGQNVTLSCEQNLNHDAMYWYRQDPGQGLRLIYYSQIVNDFQKGDIAEGYSVSREKKESFPLTVTSAQKNPTAFYLCASSFYEGDGYTFGSGTRLTVV.